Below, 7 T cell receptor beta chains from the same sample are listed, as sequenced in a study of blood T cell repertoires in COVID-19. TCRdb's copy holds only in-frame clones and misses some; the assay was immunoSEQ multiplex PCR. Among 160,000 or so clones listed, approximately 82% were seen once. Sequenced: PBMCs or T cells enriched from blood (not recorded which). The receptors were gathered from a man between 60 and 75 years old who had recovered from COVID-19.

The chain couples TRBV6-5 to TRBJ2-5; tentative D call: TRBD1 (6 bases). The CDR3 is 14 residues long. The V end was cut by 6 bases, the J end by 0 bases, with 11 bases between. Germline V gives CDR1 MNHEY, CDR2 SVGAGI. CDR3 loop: CASREQGHQETQYF. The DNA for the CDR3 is TGTGCCAGCAGGGAGCAGGGGCACCAAGAGACCCAGTACTTC.

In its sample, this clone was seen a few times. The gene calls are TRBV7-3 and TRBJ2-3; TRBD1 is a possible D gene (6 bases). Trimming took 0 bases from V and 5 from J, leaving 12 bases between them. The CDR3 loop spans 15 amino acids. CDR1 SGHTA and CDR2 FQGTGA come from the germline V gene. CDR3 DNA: TGTGCCAGCAGCTTAACGGCAGGGGAGATAGATACGCAGTATTTT. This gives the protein CASSLTAGEIDTQYF.

CDR3 amino acids: CATAGGAEQFF. The DNA for the CDR3 is TGTGCCACCGCGGGAGGTGCTGAGCAGTTCTTC. The chain is built from TRBV2 and TRBJ2-1; 8 nucleotides agree with TRBD2. The V gene end was trimmed by 10 bases and the J gene end by 9 bases; junction bases not matched to a gene: 5. Looked up from germline, CDR1 is SNHLY and CDR2 is FYNNEI. The CDR3 is 11 amino acids. The whole variable domain, remainder taken from reference TRBV2 and TRBJ2-1, is EPEVTQTPSHQVTQMGQEVILRCVPISNHLYFYWYRQILGQKVEFLVSFYNNEISEKSEIFDDQFSVERPDGSNFTLKIRSTKLEDSAMYFCATAGGAEQFFGPGTRLTVL.

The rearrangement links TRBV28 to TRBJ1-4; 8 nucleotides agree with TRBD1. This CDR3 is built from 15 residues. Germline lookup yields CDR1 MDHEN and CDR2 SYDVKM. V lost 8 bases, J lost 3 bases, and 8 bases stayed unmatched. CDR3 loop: CASGNQGASNEKLFF. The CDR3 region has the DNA TGTGCCAGCGGAAACCAGGGGGCCTCTAATGAAAAACTGTTTTTT. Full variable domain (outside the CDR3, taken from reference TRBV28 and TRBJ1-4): DVKVTQSSRYLVKRTGEKVFLECVQDMDHENMFWYRQDPGLGLRLIYFSYDVKMKEKGDIPEGYSVSREKKERFSLILESASTNQTSMYLCASGNQGASNEKLFFGSGTQLSVL.

This CDR3 is CASSSPRGLGETQYF. The CDR3 bases are TGTGCCAGCAGCTCGCCCCGGGGTTTAGGGGAGACCCAGTACTTC. This chain links TRBV7-9 with TRBJ2-5, with D perhaps matching TRBD2 (5 bases). The CDR3 is 15 amino acids. V was pared by 4 bases and J by 5 bases, with 17 bases between. Germline-derived CDR1 and CDR2 are SEHNR and FQNEAQ (reference sequence).

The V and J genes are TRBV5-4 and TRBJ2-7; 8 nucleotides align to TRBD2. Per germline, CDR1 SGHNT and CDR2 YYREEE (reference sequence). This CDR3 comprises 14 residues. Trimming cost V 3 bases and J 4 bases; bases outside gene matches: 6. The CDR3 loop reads CASSSGGGRYEQYF. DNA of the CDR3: TGTGCCAGCAGCTCGGGAGGGGGGAGATACGAGCAGTACTTC. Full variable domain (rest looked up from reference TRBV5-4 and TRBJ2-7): ETGVTQSPTHLIKTRGQQVTLRCSSQSGHNTVSWYQQALGQGPQFIFQYYREEENGRGNFPPRFSGLQFPNYSSELNVNALELDDSALYLCASSSGGGRYEQYFGPGTRLTVT.

DNA of the CDR3: TGTGCCAGCGGCAACCGGACAGGGGTTCCCTACGAGCAGTACTTC. Translated: CASGNRTGVPYEQYF. The chain links TRBV28 to TRBJ2-7, with 9 bases matching TRBD1. Unmatched junction bases numbered 10, after V lost 8 bases and J lost 2 bases. There are 15 residues in the CDR3. CDR1 is MDHEN and CDR2 is SYDVKM in the germline V gene. Full variable domain (missing parts from reference TRBV28 and TRBJ2-7): DVKVTQSSRYLVKRTGEKVFLECVQDMDHENMFWYRQDPGLGLRLIYFSYDVKMKEKGDIPEGYSVSREKKERFSLILESASTNQTSMYLCASGNRTGVPYEQYFGPGTRLTVT.